The clone carrying this T cell receptor (beta chain) was counted a few times. This entry comes from a study of tumor-infiltrating lymphocytes in localized non-small cell lung cancer. The data were produced by immunoSEQ multiplex PCR, yet TCRdb's version contains in-frame clones alone and is incomplete. Seen here are more than 7,000 clones, about two thirds observed once, and the top ten hold approximately 9.8%. Sequenced input: uninvolved lung tissue not adjacent to the tumor. The source of this sequence is a human donor with non-small cell lung cancer.

The CDR3 reads CASSPRGTGFGNTIYF. The DNA of the CDR3 is TGTGCCAGCAGCCCCAGGGGAACAGGGTTTGGAAACACCATATATTTT. The J gene is TRBJ1-3, the V gene TRBV7-9; the D gene is possibly TRBD1 (6 bases). Germline V gives CDR1 SEHNR, CDR2 FQNEAQ (reference sequence). Deletions cut 5 bases from V and 3 bases from J, with 17 bases between. This CDR3 has 16 amino acids.